The T cell receptor beta chain under discussion was sequenced for a study of Graves' ophthalmopathy and Graves' hyperthyroidism. Overall study: Cases classed as stable hyperthyroidism had no ophthalmopathy within 18 months of follow-up.

Using RNA transcripts, the TCR beta CDR3 regions were amplified. The authors performed first-round RT-PCR with HTBI primers and then a second-round multiplex PCR. TCRdb fed the multiplex PCR reads into MiXCR, producing one record per CDR3 protein. The top ten hold more than 9.5% of the sample, which has over a million distinct CDR3 sequences, about two fifths seen once. This clonotype was seen more than once but under ten times. The antigen remains unidentified. The junction does not match germline at one end; this may be a read error. Hyperthyroidism patients, all newly diagnosed, had under 2 months' duration and ages of 18 to 65. Excluded: other autoimmune disease, uncontrolled infection, pregnancy or lactation. Study outcomes and limitations: The model's ophthalmopathy progression predictions had more than 55% sensitivity and less than 85% specificity.

The sample comprised peripheral blood or thyroid tissue (not recorded which). This sequence was found in an adult man with Graves' hyperthyroidism.

The CDR3 coding sequence is TGTGCCAGCAGTGATCCGAAGGGCTCTGAAGCTTCCTTT. Translated: CASSDPKGSEASF. The chain links TRBV25-1 to TRBJ1-1; D uncertain. The CDR3 sequence is 13 residues long. CDR1 and CDR2 from the germline V gene are MGHDK and SYGVNS.